This is a list of T cell receptor beta chains from one sample in a study of shared clonotypes between healthy human individuals. TCRdb keeps only in-frame clones here, not all; method: immunoSEQ multiplex PCR. The sample shows hundreds of thousands of clones, about 73% of them seen only once. Sequences were obtained from memory CD4+ T cells sorted from blood. Receptor source: a man younger than 45 in good health. CDR3s include the opening cysteine and the closing phenylalanine or tryptophan. D genes are given only for firm matches. Only part of the rows carry a size: once, few, many, or a class if the clone is expanded.

j_call v_call d_call clone_size cdr3_nt cdr3_aa
TRBJ2-2 TRBV25-1 TRBD1 . TGTGCCAGCAGTGACCGGACAGGGTCCACCGGGGAGCTGTTTTTT CASSDRTGSTGELFF
TRBJ1-2 TRBV5-8 . . TGTGCCAGCAGCTTGGACGGTTGGTATGGCTACACCTTC CASSLDGWYGYTF
TRBJ2-4 TRBV19 TRBD1 . TGTGCCAGTAGTACCCCTCGACAGGGAGAGGGAAACATTCAGTACTTC CASSTPRQGEGNIQYF
TRBJ1-2 TRBV5-1 . once TGCGCCAGCAGCTTGACCGAAGGAGGCTATGGCTACACCTTC CASSLTEGGYGYTF
TRBJ2-1 TRBV11-2 TRBD2 . TGTGCCAGCAGCCCGACTAGCGGGAGTTACAATGAGCAGTTCTTC CASSPTSGSYNEQFF
TRBJ2-1 TRBV5-5 . . TGTGCCAGCATCACCCCAGGATACAATGAGCAGTTCTTC CASITPGYNEQFF
TRBJ2-1 TRBV7-9 . . TGTGCCAGCAGCCTTAGACCTAGCGAGTACTCCTACAATGAGCAGTTCTTC CASSLRPSEYSYNEQFF
TRBJ1-1 TRBV4-1 . . TGCGCCAGCAGCCAGGCATCGCCCGGGGGGGCTGAAGCTTTCTTT CASSQASPGGAEAFF
TRBJ1-3 TRBV9 . . TGTGCCAGCAGCTTCGGGACGGGGAACTCTGGAAACACCATATATTTT CASSFGTGNSGNTIYF
TRBJ2-5 TRBV7-9 . . TGTGCCAGCACCGTGGACAACCAAGAGACCCAGTACTTC CASTVDNQETQYF
TRBJ2-2 TRBV10-1 TRBD2 many TGCGCCAGCAGCTCCGGACTAGCGGGAGGGCCCGCGGCCCGGGAGCTGTTTTTT CASSSGLAGGPAARELFF
TRBJ2-1 TRBV7-6 TRBD2 . TGTGCCAGCAGCTTAGGACTAGCCGCATCCTACAATGAGCAGTTCTTC CASSLGLAASYNEQFF
TRBJ2-5 TRBV5-4 . . TGTGCCAGCAGCTTAAAACAAGAGACCCAGTACTTC CASSLKQETQYF
TRBJ1-2 TRBV6-6 . . TGTGCCAGCAGTTACTCGAAAGGTTTCTCGTATGGCTACACCTTC CASSYSKGFSYGYTF
TRBJ2-1 TRBV12-1 . once TGTGCCAGCAGGGCCTCACTAGCGGGCGAGTACAATGAGCAGTTCTTC CASRASLAGEYNEQFF
TRBJ2-1 TRBV11-2 TRBD1 . TGTGCCAGCAGCTTGGGACAGTACAATGAGCAGTTCTTC CASSLGQYNEQFF
TRBJ2-7 TRBV11-2 . . TGTGCCAGCAGCTTACAGGGGAGAGACTACGAGCAGTACTTC CASSLQGRDYEQYF
TRBJ2-1 TRBV7-2 . . TGTGCCAGCAGCTTCTACAATGAGCAGTTCTTC CASSFYNEQFF
TRBJ2-5 TRBV18 . . TGTGCCGCCCGGGCGGGCGGAGAGACCCAGTACTTC CAARAGGETQYF
TRBJ2-5 TRBV18 . . TGTGCCAGCTCACCCCCCTCCCTCGGGGGAGAAGAGACCCAGTACTTC CASSPPSLGGEETQYF
TRBJ1-2 TRBV5-1 . . TGCGCCAGCAGCCCCGGGGCGCCAGGAAACTATGGCTACACCTTC CASSPGAPGNYGYTF
TRBJ1-2 TRBV19 . few TGTGCCAGTAGCTATCAGTCGCCCTATGGCTACACCTTC CASSYQSPYGYTF
TRBJ1-1 TRBV18 . . TGTGCCAGCTCACCGCAATCAGGTTTGGCTTTCTTT CASSPQSGLAFF
TRBJ2-2 TRBV7-2 . . TGTGCCAGCAGCCAGTACAGGGTCACCGGGGAGCTGTTTTTT CASSQYRVTGELFF
TRBJ2-5 TRBV10-2 TRBD1 . TGCGCCAGCGGGGGCGTCGGGACAGGGAAGGAGACCCAGTACTTC CASGGVGTGKETQYF
TRBJ1-6 TRBV25-1 . . TGTGCCAGCAGCGCTAGAGACGGTCGGACGTATTCACCCCTCCACTTT CASSARDGRTYSPLHF
TRBJ2-3 TRBV2 TRBD1 . TGTGCCAAATCGACAGGGGGCAGTACAGATACGCAGTATTTT CAKSTGGSTDTQYF
TRBJ2-1 TRBV11-1 . . TGTGCCAGCAGCTTCGGGAGCTCCTACAATGAGCAGTTCTTC CASSFGSSYNEQFF
TRBJ1-5 TRBV2 . . TGTGCCAGCAGTGGCAGGGTTGAAAATCAGCCCCAGCATTTT CASSGRVENQPQHF
TRBJ1-1 TRBV6-1 . few TGTGCCAGCAGTGAACAGGGCATGAACACTGAAGCTTTCTTT CASSEQGMNTEAFF
TRBJ1-1 TRBV5-6 . . TGTGCCAGCAGCTTGATCAGGGGCGTGAACACTGAAGCTTTCTTT CASSLIRGVNTEAFF
TRBJ2-2 TRBV7-3 . many TGTGCCAGCAAAGTTGGGGGCCTGGACACCGGGGAGCTGTTTTTT CASKVGGLDTGELFF
TRBJ2-2 TRBV7-6 . . TGTGCCAGCAGCTCGGGACTTACCGGGGAGCTGTTTTTT CASSSGLTGELFF
TRBJ2-1 TRBV6-4 TRBD2 . TGTGCCAGCAGCCAAAGGGGCGGGAGTCTGGATGAGCAGTTCTTC CASSQRGGSLDEQFF
TRBJ1-3 TRBV19 . . TGTGCCAGTAGTATAGATCTGGGATCTGGAAACACCATATATTTT CASSIDLGSGNTIYF
TRBJ2-3 TRBV5-4 TRBD2 many TGTGCCAGCAGCTTCTACGCGGGAGGACGCACAGATACGCAGTATTTT CASSFYAGGRTDTQYF
TRBJ2-7 TRBV7-2 TRBD2 . TGTGCCAGCAGCCCTAGTCCTCTAGCGGGAGTTTACGAGCAGTACTTC CASSPSPLAGVYEQYF
TRBJ1-2 TRBV6-1 . . TGTGCCAGCAGGTCAGAGGGCTACACCTTC CASRSEGYTF
TRBJ2-3 TRBV2 . . TGTGCCACCAGTTTAACAGGTCCTAGGGATACGCAGTATTTT CATSLTGPRDTQYF
TRBJ1-1 TRBV28 . . TGTGCCAGCAGTTTATGGGGGGATGAAGCTTTCTTT CASSLWGDEAFF
TRBJ2-1 TRBV2 TRBD2 . TGTGCCAGCAGTGAGATGCGGGAGCCCCCCAATGAGCAGTTCTTC CASSEMREPPNEQFF
TRBJ2-6 TRBV19 . . TGTGCCAGTAGTATAGGGGGGCTCCCTGGGGCCAACGTCCTGACTTTC CASSIGGLPGANVLTF
TRBJ1-4 TRBV16 . once TGTGCCAGCAGCCAGGACGGAAATAATGAAAAACTGTTTTTT CASSQDGNNEKLFF
TRBJ1-3 TRBV14 TRBD1 . TGTGCCAGCAGCCAGTTCCTGGGACAGGGTGAGACTGGAAACACCATATATTTT CASSQFLGQGETGNTIYF
TRBJ1-1 TRBV6-1 . few TGTGCCAGCAGTGAACCGATCGGGTGGGCTTTCTTT CASSEPIGWAFF
TRBJ2-6 TRBV6-1 TRBD1 many TGTGCCAGCAGTGAAAGGGACAGGGGTCTGGGGGCCAACGTCCTGACTTTC CASSERDRGLGANVLTF
TRBJ2-1 TRBV7-7 . . TGTGCCAGCAGCTTGGACTACAACAATGAGCAGTTCTTC CASSLDYNNEQFF